Listed here are 10 T cell receptor beta chains from one sample, sequenced in a study of CD8 T cells in ankylosing spondylitis. TCRdb analysed the 5' RACE reads with MiXCR anew, one entry per CDR3 protein. The table includes hundreds of thousands of distinct CDR3 sequences, 20% to 25% detected once. Sample: blood, either unsorted or a sorted T cell fraction (not recorded which). The receptor source for this set is a male donor with ankylosing spondylitis or in good health (not recorded which).

This clonotype was counted a few times. The V call is TRBV7-9, the J call TRBJ2-6, with D unresolved. The CDR3 loop spans 13 amino acids. Germline CDR1 SEHNR, CDR2 FQNEAQ (reference sequence). V gave up 5 bases and J gave up 4 bases, with 6 bases separating them. Written as DNA, the CDR3 is TGTGCCAGCAGCCCAAAGGGGGCCAACGTCCTGACTTTC. Translation gives CASSPKGANVLTF. The entire variable domain, with the rest obtained from reference TRBV7-9 and TRBJ2-6, is as follows: DTGVSQNPRHKITKRGQNVTFRCDPISEHNRLYWYRQTLGQGPEFLTYFQNEAQLEKSRLLSDRFSAERPKGSFSTLEIQRTEQGDSAMYLCASSPKGANVLTFGAGSRLTVL.

This clonotype has a handful of counts. This rearrangement joins TRBV27 to TRBJ2-3; D may be TRBD2 (5 bases). Trimming pared 3 bases from V and 2 bases from J, leaving 9 bases between. The CDR3 sequence is 14 residues long. Germline V gene data show CDR1 as MNHEY and CDR2 as SMNVEV (reference sequence). DNA for the CDR3: TGTGCCAGCAGTTTTAGCGAATACACAGATACGCAGTATTTT. This encodes CASSFSEYTDTQYF.

This clonotype came up a few times. V usage is TRBV24-1 and J usage is TRBJ1-1; unclear D gene. This CDR3 is built from 13 residues. Germline-derived CDR1 and CDR2 are KGHDR and SFDVKD. Trimming shortened V by 7 bases and J by 4 bases, and 12 bases separated the two germline ends. This chain's CDR3 is CATRGTGGTEAFF. The CDR3 DNA reads as TGTGCCACCAGGGGTACGGGTGGCACTGAAGCTTTCTTT.

The rearrangement joins TRBV27 to TRBJ2-3; D remains ambiguous. Trimming removed 3 bases at V and 6 bases at J, with 7 bases between. This CDR3 is 12 amino acids long. Per the germline V gene, CDR1 is MNHEY and CDR2 is SMNVEV (reference sequence). In nucleotides, the CDR3 is TGTGCCAGCAGTTTTCGGCGGGATACGCAGTATTTT. Amino acid sequence: CASSFRRDTQYF.

The chain combines TRBV6-1 with TRBJ2-7, with TRBD1 matching over 9 bases. The V gene end was trimmed by 6 bases and the J gene end by 5 bases; junction bases not matched to a gene: 11. This CDR3 region has 15 residues. Germline CDR1 and CDR2: MNHNS and SASEGT. The CDR3 DNA is TGTGCCAGCAGGATCGGGACAGGGAATATACACGAGCAGTACTTC. Amino acids: CASRIGTGNIHEQYF.

Only a few counts were recorded for this clonotype. The chain has TRBV2 and TRBJ1-4; D is unclear. V was pared by 7 bases and J by 6 bases, with 6 bases between. Per germline, CDR1 SNHLY and CDR2 FYNNEI. This CDR3 spans 11 amino acids. The CDR3 loop reads CASTRDEKLFF. The CDR3 DNA is TGTGCCAGCACGAGGGATGAAAAACTGTTTTTT.

There are a few counts of this clonotype. This chain connects TRBV12-3 or TRBV12-4 to TRBJ2-3, with 7 positions matching TRBD2. The V and J ends lost 6 bases and 4 bases, in that order; junction bases with no gene match: 4. This CDR3 has 13 residues. The CDR3 protein is CASRPGGPDTQYF. Here the CDR3 DNA reads TGTGCCAGCAGGCCGGGAGGCCCAGATACGCAGTATTTT.

The chain has TRBV7-9 and TRBJ2-5; 12 bases align to TRBD2. The CDR3 is made up of 16 amino acids. V lost 5 bases and J lost 2; bases outside the gene matches: 6. Germline CDR1 and CDR2: SEHNR and FQNEAQ (reference sequence). The chain's CDR3 is CASSLPGLAGQETQYF. In DNA, the CDR3 is TGTGCCAGCAGCCTCCCGGGACTAGCGGGTCAAGAGACCCAGTACTTC.

This clonotype showed up just a few times. This sequence joins TRBV10-1 and TRBJ1-5; no reliable D call. The germline gives CDR1 WNHNN, CDR2 SYGVQD (reference sequence). V was cut by 10 bases and J by 2 bases, with 15 bases left in between. The CDR3 contains 14 residues. The CDR3: CATLGVGGNQPQHF. DNA for the CDR3: TGCGCCACCCTGGGAGTCGGTGGCAATCAGCCCCAGCATTTT.

A few counts support this clonotype. This chain connects TRBV20-1 to TRBJ2-4, with TRBD1 as a possible D gene (5 bases). CDR1 is DFQATT, CDR2 SNEGSKA, per germline (reference sequence). The V gene lost 0 bases and the J gene lost 14 bases, with 14 bases spanning the gap. The length of the CDR3 is 12 residues. The CDR3 DNA reads as TGCAGTGCTAGAGAGAGACAGCCTTTGGAGTACTTC. This translates into CSARERQPLEYF.